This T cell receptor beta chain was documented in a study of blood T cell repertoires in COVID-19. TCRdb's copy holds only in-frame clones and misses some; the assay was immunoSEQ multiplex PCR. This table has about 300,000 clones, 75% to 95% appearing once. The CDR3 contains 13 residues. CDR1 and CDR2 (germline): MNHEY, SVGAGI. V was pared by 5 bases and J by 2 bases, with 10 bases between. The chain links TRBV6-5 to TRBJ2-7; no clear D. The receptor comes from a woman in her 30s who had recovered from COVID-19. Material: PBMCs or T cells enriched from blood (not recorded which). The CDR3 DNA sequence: TGTGCCAGCAGTCGCGGTTACGCCTACGAGCAGTACTTC. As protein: CASSRGYAYEQYF.